The T cell receptor beta chain described here comes from a study of T cell responses to AZD1222 COVID-19 vaccine. TCRdb keeps only in-frame clones here, not all; method: immunoSEQ multiplex PCR. The table has about 150,000 clones, about 90% seen once. Germline V gene lookup returns CDR1 KGHSH and CDR2 LQKENI. V shed 5 bases and J shed 3 bases, with 13 bases lying between them. The CDR3 totals 14 residues. The sample consisted of peripheral blood, taken on day 0 of AZD1222 vaccination. J is TRBJ1-1 and V is TRBV18; a possible D gene is TRBD1 (5 bases). The source of this sequence is an adult in good health. CDR3 sequence reads: CASSSAGEDTEAFF. CDR3 in DNA: TGTGCCAGCTCATCCGCGGGGGAGGACACTGAAGCTTTCTTT.